This TCR beta chain came from a study of T cells in localized non-small cell lung cancer. This clone came up a few times. Data came from immunoSEQ multiplex PCR; TCRdb stores just in-frame clones and leaves some out. Altogether about 2,000 clones are present, 20% to 30% being singletons, with the ten largest covering 14%. Germline CDR1 MDHEN, CDR2 SYDVKM. V lost 3 bases and J lost 7, with 7 bases in between. The CDR3 contains 12 residues. Specimen: normal lung tissue next to the tumor, collected before any cancer treatment. The J gene is TRBJ1-5, the V gene TRBV28, with a tentative D call TRBD1 (6 bases). This receptor was identified in a male donor older than 55 with stage I lung adenocarcinoma. DNA for the CDR3: TGTGCCAGCAGTTTGGGGGGCCAGCCCCAGCATTTT. This translates into CASSLGGQPQHF.